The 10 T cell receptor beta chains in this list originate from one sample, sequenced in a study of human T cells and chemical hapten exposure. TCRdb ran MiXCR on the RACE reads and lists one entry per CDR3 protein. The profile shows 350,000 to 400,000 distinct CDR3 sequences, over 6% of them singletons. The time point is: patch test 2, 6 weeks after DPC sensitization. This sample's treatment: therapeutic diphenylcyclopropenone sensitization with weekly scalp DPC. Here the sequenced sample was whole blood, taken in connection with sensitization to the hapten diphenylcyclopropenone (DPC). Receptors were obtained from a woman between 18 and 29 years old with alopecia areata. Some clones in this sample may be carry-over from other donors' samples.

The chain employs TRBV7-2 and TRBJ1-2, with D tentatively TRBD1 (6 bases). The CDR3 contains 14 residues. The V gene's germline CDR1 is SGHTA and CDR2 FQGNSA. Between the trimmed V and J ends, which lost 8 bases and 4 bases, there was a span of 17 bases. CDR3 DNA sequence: TGTGCCAGCCGGCTCACGACAGGACCCTATGGCTACACCTTC. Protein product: CASRLTTGPYGYTF.

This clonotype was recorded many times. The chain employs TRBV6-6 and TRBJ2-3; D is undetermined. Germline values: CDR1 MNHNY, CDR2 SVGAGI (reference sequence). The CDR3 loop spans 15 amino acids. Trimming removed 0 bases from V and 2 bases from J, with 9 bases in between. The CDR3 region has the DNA TGTGCCAGCAGTTACTCTGGGCAAACCACAGATACGCAGTATTTT. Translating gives CASSYSGQTTDTQYF.

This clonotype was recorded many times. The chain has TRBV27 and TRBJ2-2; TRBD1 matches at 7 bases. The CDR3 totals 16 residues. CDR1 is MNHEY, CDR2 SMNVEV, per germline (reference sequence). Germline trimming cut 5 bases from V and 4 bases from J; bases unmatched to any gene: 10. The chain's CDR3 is CASSPYLGQPTGELFF. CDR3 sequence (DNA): TGTGCCAGCAGTCCGTATCTGGGACAGCCCACCGGGGAGCTGTTTTTT.

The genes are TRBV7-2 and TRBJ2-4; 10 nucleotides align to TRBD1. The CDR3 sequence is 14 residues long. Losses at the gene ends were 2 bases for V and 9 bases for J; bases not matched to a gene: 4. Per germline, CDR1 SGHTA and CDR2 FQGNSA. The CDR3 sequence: CASSLMGTGVIQYF. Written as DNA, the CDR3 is TGTGCCAGCAGCTTAATGGGGACAGGGGTCATTCAGTACTTC.

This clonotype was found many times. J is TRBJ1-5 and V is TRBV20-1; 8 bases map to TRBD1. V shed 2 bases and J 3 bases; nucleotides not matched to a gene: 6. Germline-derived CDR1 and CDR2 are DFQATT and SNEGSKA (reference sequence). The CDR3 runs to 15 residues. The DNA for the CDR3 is TGCAGTGCTAGATCGACAGGGGTATACAATCAGCCCCAGCATTTT. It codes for CSARSTGVYNQPQHF.

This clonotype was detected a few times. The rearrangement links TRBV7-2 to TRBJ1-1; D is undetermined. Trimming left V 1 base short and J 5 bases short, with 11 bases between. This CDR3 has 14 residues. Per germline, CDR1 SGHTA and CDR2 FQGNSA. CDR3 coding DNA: TGTGCCAGCAGCTTAGTTGCCCGGGTAACTGAAGCTTTCTTT. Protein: CASSLVARVTEAFF. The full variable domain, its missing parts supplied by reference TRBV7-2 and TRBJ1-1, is GAGVSQSPSNKVTEKGKDVELRCDPISGHTALYWYRQSLGQGLEFLIYFQGNSAPDKSGLPSDRFSAERTGGSVSTLTIQRTQQEDSAVYLCASSLVARVTEAFFGQGTRLTVV.

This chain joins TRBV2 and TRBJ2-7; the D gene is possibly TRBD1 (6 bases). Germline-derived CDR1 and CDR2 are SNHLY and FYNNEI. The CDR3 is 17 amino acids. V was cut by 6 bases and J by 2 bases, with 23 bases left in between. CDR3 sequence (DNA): TGTGCCAGCAGCCCTCCCCCTACAGGGAAGGTCACCTACGAGCAGTACTTC. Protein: CASSPPPTGKVTYEQYF.

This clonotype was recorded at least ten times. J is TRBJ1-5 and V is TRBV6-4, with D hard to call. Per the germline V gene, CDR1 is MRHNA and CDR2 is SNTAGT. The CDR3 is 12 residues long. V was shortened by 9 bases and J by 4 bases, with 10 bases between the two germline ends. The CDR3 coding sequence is TGTGCCAGTTGGAAACTAAATCAGCCCCAGCATTTT. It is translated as CASWKLNQPQHF.

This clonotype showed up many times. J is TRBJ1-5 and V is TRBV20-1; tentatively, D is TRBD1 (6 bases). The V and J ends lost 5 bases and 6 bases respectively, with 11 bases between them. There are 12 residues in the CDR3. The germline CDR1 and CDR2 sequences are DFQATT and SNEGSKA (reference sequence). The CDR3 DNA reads TGCAGTGCTTTAGCAGGGGTTCAGCCCCAGCATTTT. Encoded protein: CSALAGVQPQHF.

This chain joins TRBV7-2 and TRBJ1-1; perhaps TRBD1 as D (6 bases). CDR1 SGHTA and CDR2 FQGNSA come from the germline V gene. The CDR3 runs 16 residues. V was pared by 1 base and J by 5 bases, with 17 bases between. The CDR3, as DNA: TGTGCCAGCAGCTTAGATGGTGCGGGGAGGGGGACTGAAGCTTTCTTT. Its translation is CASSLDGAGRGTEAFF.